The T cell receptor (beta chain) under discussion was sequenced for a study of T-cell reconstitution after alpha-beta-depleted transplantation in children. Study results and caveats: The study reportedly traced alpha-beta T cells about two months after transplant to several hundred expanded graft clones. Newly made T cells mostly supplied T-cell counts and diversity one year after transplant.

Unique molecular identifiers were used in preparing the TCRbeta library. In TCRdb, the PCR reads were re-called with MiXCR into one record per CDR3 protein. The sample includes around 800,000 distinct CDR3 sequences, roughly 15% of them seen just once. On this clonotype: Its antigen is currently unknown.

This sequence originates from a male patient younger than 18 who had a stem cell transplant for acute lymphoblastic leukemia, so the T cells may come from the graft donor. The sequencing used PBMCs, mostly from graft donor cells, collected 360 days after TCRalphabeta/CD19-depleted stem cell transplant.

The CDR3 DNA sequence: TGTGCCAGCAGCCACGGACAGGGATCCAATCAGCCCCAGCATTTT. Amino acids: CASSHGQGSNQPQHF. This chain links TRBV4-2 with TRBJ1-5, with 8 bases identical to TRBD1. J was trimmed by 3 bases and V by 3 bases; bases with no gene match: 4. CDR1 and CDR2 (germline): LGHNA, YNFKEQ. This CDR3 comprises 15 residues.